The 29 T cell receptor beta chains below come from one sample, sequenced in a study of T-cell memory formation after mild COVID-19. Each CDR3 protein gets one entry after TCRdb re-called the 5' RACE reads with MiXCR. The sample includes just over 400,000 distinct CDR3 sequences, 23% of them seen just once. The sample taken for sequencing was PBMCs or a T cell subset sorted from them (not recorded which). Source of these receptors: an adult woman who had mild COVID-19 (a few samples of this study predate the infection). Cell type and time point are not known.

The chain links TRBV10-3 to TRBJ1-6, with D possibly TRBD1 on 5 matching bases. Germline assignment: CDR1 ENHRY and CDR2 SYGVKD. CDR3 length equals 14 residues. V lost 0 bases and J 7 bases, leaving 7 bases between the germline ends. CDR3 nucleotides: TGTGCCATCAGTGAGTCAGGGGTGAATTCACCCCTCCACTTT. As protein: CAISESGVNSPLHF.

This clonotype was observed a few times. The CDR3 here is CASSFSGFGPSTDTQYF. Written as DNA, the CDR3 is TGTGCCAGCAGCTTTAGCGGGTTTGGCCCCAGCACAGATACGCAGTATTTT. The chain recombines TRBV11-2 with TRBJ2-3, with TRBD2 identical over 7 bases. The length of the CDR3 is 17 residues. Germline V gene sequence: CDR1 SGHAT, CDR2 FQNNGV. Losses at the gene ends were 3 bases for V and 0 bases for J; bases not matched to a gene: 9.

This clonotype was recorded a few times. The chain is built from TRBV28 and TRBJ2-7; 9 nucleotides agree with TRBD2. Trimming took 2 bases from V and 3 from J; bases not matched to a gene: 5. The length of the CDR3 is 15 residues. Germline CDR1 MDHEN, CDR2 SYDVKM. The DNA of the CDR3 is TGTGCCAGCAGTTTAGCCCTAGCGGGGATCTACGAGCAGTACTTC. As protein: CASSLALAGIYEQYF.

This clonotype was seen a single time. The chain couples TRBV6-1 to TRBJ1-5; D unresolved. The CDR3 sequence is 14 residues long. Trimming took off 2 bases at V and 9 bases at J, with 14 bases between the two ends. Germline V lookup: CDR1 MNHNS, CDR2 SASEGT. The chain's CDR3 is CASSEFMVGSPQHF. DNA for the CDR3: TGTGCCAGCAGTGAATTCATGGTAGGGTCGCCCCAGCATTTT.

J is TRBJ2-1 and V is TRBV13; D remains unclear. Germline V gives CDR1 PRHDT, CDR2 FYEKMQ (reference sequence). The CDR3 consists of 15 residues. The V and J ends lost 3 bases and 0 bases respectively, with 9 bases between them. CDR3 nucleotide sequence: TGTGCCAGCAGCTTCTTATCCAGCTCCTACAATGAGCAGTTCTTC. This translates into CASSFLSSSYNEQFF.

The sample holds a few counts of this clonotype. The genes are TRBV4-1 and TRBJ2-2, with unresolved D. The germline gives CDR1 MGHRA, CDR2 YSYEKL. With 4 bases removed from V and 6 bases from J, the gap between germline ends came to 6 bases. The CDR3 totals 12 residues. The CDR3 protein is CASSRLAGELFF. CDR3 DNA sequence: TGCGCCAGCAGCCGTCTTGCCGGGGAGCTGTTTTTT.

This chain uses TRBV2 with TRBJ2-7; D gene uncertain. The CDR3 is made up of 15 amino acids. Deletions cut 0 bases from V and 5 bases from J, with 14 bases between. Germline values: CDR1 SNHLY, CDR2 FYNNEI. This CDR3 is CASSEAQPGYDEQYF. In DNA, the CDR3 is TGTGCCAGCAGTGAAGCGCAGCCCGGGTATGACGAGCAGTACTTC.

This clonotype showed up just a few times. The J gene is TRBJ1-5, the V gene TRBV7-6, with D unclear. CDR1 SGHVS and CDR2 FNYEAQ come from the germline V gene. V was shortened by 5 bases and J by 0 bases, with 8 bases between the two germline ends. The CDR3 is 14 amino acids. CDR3 in DNA: TGTGCCAGCAGCAAGGGATATAGCAATCAGCCCCAGCATTTT. Protein product: CASSKGYSNQPQHF.

The rearrangement uses TRBV20-1 and TRBJ1-3, with 7 bases identical to TRBD1. V lost 5 bases, J lost 2 bases, and 9 bases stayed unmatched. The CDR3 covers 15 residues. Germline loops: CDR1 DFQATT, CDR2 SNEGSKA (reference sequence). The CDR3 reads CSAYRTGRAGNTIYF. The CDR3 bases are TGCAGTGCTTACCGGACAGGTCGTGCTGGAAACACCATATATTTT.

The genes are TRBV5-1 and TRBJ2-5; a weak D match, TRBD1 (6 bases). This CDR3 region has 14 residues. Per the germline V gene, CDR1 is SGHRS and CDR2 is YFSETQ. The ends were cut back, 7 bases at V and 5 bases at J, with 18 bases in the middle. CDR3 sequence: CASGVQGEKETQYF. The CDR3 bases are TGCGCCAGCGGCGTACAGGGAGAAAAGGAGACCCAGTACTTC.

This clonotype was picked up a small number of times. V gene TRBV12-3 or TRBV12-4 combines with J gene TRBJ2-1; unclear D gene. Between the trimmed V and J ends, which lost 0 bases and 11 bases, there was a span of 20 bases. The CDR3 is 16 amino acids. CDR3 sequence (DNA): TGTGCCAGCAGTTTAGCGGCAGGAGTCTCCGCTAATAAGCAGTTCTTC. Its protein is CASSLAAGVSANKQFF.

This clonotype turned up a few times. The CDR3 nucleotides are TGTGCCAGCTCACCGGACATCGATCAGCCCCAGCATTTT. Translation gives CASSPDIDQPQHF. The chain employs TRBV18 and TRBJ1-5, with D possibly TRBD1 on 5 matching bases. The CDR3 is 13 amino acids. Deletions cut 3 bases from V and 5 bases from J, with 8 bases between. CDR1 and CDR2 (germline): KGHSH, LQKENI.

There are many counts of this clonotype. The rearrangement joins TRBV5-1 to TRBJ1-2, with D maybe TRBD1 (6 bases). Germline CDR1 SGHRS, CDR2 YFSETQ. Trimming removed 0 bases at V and 7 bases at J, with 13 bases between. There are 14 residues in the CDR3. Written as DNA, the CDR3 is TGCGCCAGCAGCTTGGAGGGCAGGGGCTTTGGCTACACCTTC. Translated, it gives CASSLEGRGFGYTF.

This clonotype was detected a few times. The chain couples TRBV10-3 to TRBJ2-7; D gene unclear. This CDR3 has 14 residues. The V gene's germline CDR1 is ENHRY and CDR2 SYGVKD. V lost 5 bases and J lost 1, with 12 bases in between. This chain's CDR3 is CAISQAVSSYEQYF. CDR3 coding DNA: TGTGCCATCAGTCAGGCAGTCTCATCCTACGAGCAGTACTTC.

V gene TRBV29-1 combines with J gene TRBJ2-2; D possibly corresponds to TRBD2 (6 bases). This CDR3 contains 22 residues. Germline assignment: CDR1 SQVTM and CDR2 ANQGSEA. V lost 7 bases and J lost 0, with 36 bases in between. CDR3 residues: CSDSKQGDAGGAMSPNTGELFF. Written as DNA, the CDR3 is TGCAGCGACAGTAAGCAGGGAGACGCCGGAGGGGCCATGAGCCCGAACACCGGGGAGCTGTTTTTT.

This clonotype was picked up a small number of times. Here the CDR3 DNA reads TGTGCCAGCAGTTACGGAAGGAACTATGGCTACACCTTC. Translation gives CASSYGRNYGYTF. V is TRBV6-5 and J is TRBJ1-2; D is ambiguous. The germline V gene has CDR1 MNHEY and CDR2 SVGAGI. The CDR3 runs to 13 residues. The V end was cut by 2 bases, the J end by 2 bases, with 6 bases between.

This clonotype was counted at least ten times. The chain has TRBV20-1 and TRBJ2-1; 8 bases are a match to TRBD1. The germline V gene has CDR1 DFQATT and CDR2 SNEGSKA (reference sequence). Germline trimming cut 3 bases from V and 1 base from J; bases unmatched to any gene: 2. This CDR3 is 14 amino acids long. Here the CDR3 DNA reads TGCAGTGCTAGTCGGACAGGGTCCTACAATGAGCAGTTCTTC. It translates to CSASRTGSYNEQFF.

This clonotype was seen a handful of times. At one end, the junction sequence differs from germline, possibly due to a read error. The chain uses TRBV7-9 and TRBJ2-1; 12 bases are shared with TRBD2. In germline, CDR1 is SEHNR, CDR2 FQNEAQ (reference sequence). This CDR3 has 16 amino acids. The CDR3 DNA reads TGTGCCAGCAGCCTAGCGGGAGGGCGAACCTACAATGAGCAGTTCTTC. It translates to CASSLAGGRTYNEQFF.

This clonotype was counted only a few times. The rearrangement uses TRBV7-6 and TRBJ1-2; a weak D match, TRBD1 (5 bases). Germline V gene lookup returns CDR1 SGHVS and CDR2 FNYEAQ. The CDR3 length is 13 residues. Trimming took 5 bases from V and 8 from J, leaving 15 bases between them. The CDR3: CASSKGLGAGYTF. The CDR3 bases are TGTGCCAGCAGCAAGGGGCTAGGGGCGGGCTACACCTTC.

DNA for the CDR3: TGCGCCAGCAGCCAAGAACCCGGCCACGGTTGGGAAAAACTGTTTTTT. Amino acids: CASSQEPGHGWEKLFF. The chain recombines TRBV4-3 with TRBJ1-4; D remains ambiguous. Trimming shortened V by 0 bases and J by 8 bases, and 16 bases separated the two germline ends. Germline V gene data show CDR1 as LGHNA and CDR2 as YSLEER. CDR3 length: 16 residues.

This chain connects TRBV3-1 to TRBJ1-2; no definite D call. The CDR3 sequence is 14 residues long. Trimming pared 3 bases from V and 4 bases from J, leaving 12 bases between. Germline values: CDR1 LGHDT, CDR2 YNNKEL (reference sequence). The CDR3 region has the DNA TGTGCCAGCAGCCAGGGAACCACTGCCTATGGCTACACCTTC. Encoded protein: CASSQGTTAYGYTF.

This clonotype has just a few counts. The genes are TRBV7-9 and TRBJ1-1; D unresolved. The V and J ends lost 6 bases and 1 base respectively, with 12 bases between them. The CDR3 runs 14 residues. CDR1 and CDR2 from the germline V gene are SEHNR and FQNEAQ (reference sequence). CDR3 DNA: TGTGCCAGCAGACTAGGTGGAGGGAACACTGAAGCTTTCTTT. It yields the protein CASRLGGGNTEAFF.

This rearrangement joins TRBV7-2 to TRBJ1-1; a possible D gene is TRBD1 (5 bases). The V end lost 2 bases, the J end lost 4 bases, and 11 bases lay between the germline ends. This CDR3 comprises 14 residues. Per the germline V gene, CDR1 is SGHTA and CDR2 is FQGNSA. The CDR3 here is CASSLYGGGTEAFF. The CDR3 DNA reads as TGTGCCAGCAGCTTATACGGGGGAGGCACTGAAGCTTTCTTT.

Many counts were recorded for this clonotype. This chain links TRBV9 with TRBJ1-4, with D possibly TRBD1 on 5 matching bases. V was clipped by 0 bases and J by 8 bases, with 11 bases between them. This CDR3 region has 14 residues. Germline V gene lookup returns CDR1 SGDLS and CDR2 YYNGEE. In nucleotides, the CDR3 is TGTGCCAGCAGCGTAGGACAGTACGGAGAAAAACTGTTTTTT. It specifies CASSVGQYGEKLFF.

The chain recombines TRBV24-1 with TRBJ1-5; 9 nucleotides match TRBD1. Trimming took 4 bases from V and 5 from J; bases not matched to a gene: 5. Germline loops: CDR1 KGHDR, CDR2 SFDVKD. The CDR3 has 15 amino acids. The CDR3 DNA reads as TGTGCCACCAGTGAGCGAGGGACAGGGCATCAGCCCCAGCATTTT. This sequence encodes CATSERGTGHQPQHF.

A few counts support this clonotype. This rearrangement joins TRBV20-1 to TRBJ2-3, with 7 nucleotides matching TRBD1. The CDR3 runs 14 residues. Trimming removed 6 bases from V and 2 bases from J; junction bases left unmatched: 8. Germline V gene lookup returns CDR1 DFQATT and CDR2 SNEGSKA (reference sequence). The CDR3 loop reads CSAEQGLYTDTQYF. The DNA of the CDR3 is TGCAGTGCAGAACAGGGGCTATACACAGATACGCAGTATTTT.

The J gene is TRBJ2-1, the V gene TRBV5-1; D unclear. Germline V gene data show CDR1 as SGHRS and CDR2 as YFSETQ. V was shortened by 4 bases and J by 0 bases, with 11 bases between the two germline ends. This CDR3 is 15 amino acids long. This chain's CDR3 is CASSTAVSSYNEQFF. Here the CDR3 DNA reads TGCGCCAGCAGCACAGCCGTTAGCTCCTACAATGAGCAGTTCTTC.

The V call is TRBV6-2 or TRBV6-3, the J call TRBJ2-7; 7 bases are shared with TRBD1. With 3 bases clipped from V and 4 bases from J, the junction kept 6 bases outside the gene matches. Germline V lookup: CDR1 MNHEY, CDR2 SVGEGT. The CDR3 consists of 14 residues. CDR3 bases: TGTGCCAGCAGTTATTGGAAGGGGGCGTACGAGCAGTACTTC. Translating it yields CASSYWKGAYEQYF.

A few counts support this clonotype. The chain has TRBV20-1 and TRBJ2-7; either TRBD1 or TRBD2 may supply D (6 bases each). Germline values: CDR1 DFQATT, CDR2 SNEGSKA (reference sequence). The CDR3 consists of 15 residues. V was shortened by 3 bases and J by 4 bases, with 19 bases between the two germline ends. Here the CDR3 reads CSARGAAGQVYEQYF. The CDR3 DNA is TGCAGTGCTAGGGGTGCGGCGGGACAAGTTTACGAGCAGTACTTC.